This T cell receptor beta chain comes out of a study of PD-1 blockade in classical Hodgkin lymphoma. Each patient's relapse followed autologous stem cell transplantation, and brentuximab vedotin exposure varied. General study results and limits: By C4D1, CD4+ diversity increased significantly, especially in complete responders. The study found complete responders had baseline diversity similar to newly diagnosed patients.

As concerns this clone: Its matching antigen is unknown.

CDR1 and CDR2 from the germline V gene are MNHEY and SMNVEV (reference sequence). The CDR3 covers 17 residues. V gave up 3 bases and J gave up 1 base, with 17 bases separating them. The data were produced by immunoSEQ multiplex PCR, yet TCRdb's version contains in-frame clones alone and is incomplete. Counted here are about 110,000 clones, 80% to 90% occurring once; the ten biggest clones make up 20%. The chain carries TRBV27 and TRBJ2-3; D may be TRBD2 (6 bases). The clonotype comes from a human donor with classical Hodgkin lymphoma. This specimen was peripheral blood mononuclear cells (PBMCs), taken before the second cycle of nivolumab. Written as DNA, the CDR3 is TGTGCCAGCAGTTTCAAGACGACCGGGGGAGGCACAGATACGCAGTATTTT. Protein: CASSFKTTGGGTDTQYF.